The next 21 T cell receptor beta chains were all read from a single sample in a study of T cell changes during pregnancy in multiple sclerosis. TCRdb's copy holds only in-frame clones and misses some; the assay was immunoSEQ multiplex PCR. The sample shows around 96,000 clones, 90% to 95% of them seen only once. Sequencing used peripheral blood, obtained in the third trimester of pregnancy. The receptors here all came from a female donor with multiple sclerosis, enrolled in a pregnancy study.

The genes are TRBV28 and TRBJ1-2; tentatively, D is TRBD1 (6 bases). Per germline, CDR1 MDHEN and CDR2 SYDVKM. The V end was cut by 7 bases, the J end by 8 bases, with 17 bases between. There are 13 residues in the CDR3. The CDR3 region has the DNA TGTGCCAGCAACTCGGGGCAGGGGAGAGGCTACACCTTC. Its translation is CASNSGQGRGYTF.

Written as DNA, the CDR3 is TGTGCCAGTAGTATCCAGGGTGGCACAGATACGCAGTATTTT. Its protein is CASSIQGGTDTQYF. The V and J genes are TRBV19 and TRBJ2-3; maybe TRBD1 (5 bases). Per the germline V gene, CDR1 is LNHDA and CDR2 is SQIVND (reference sequence). V was pared by 3 bases and J by 1 base, with 8 bases between. The CDR3 spans 14 residues.

The chain links TRBV7-9 to TRBJ2-1; 7 nucleotides line up with TRBD2. Germline V gives CDR1 SEHNR, CDR2 FQNEAQ (reference sequence). This CDR3 contains 13 residues. With V trimmed by 3 bases and J by 12 bases, 8 bases remained unmatched. The CDR3 nucleotides read TGTGCCAGCAGCTTGGGGGGGAATAGCGTGCAGTTCTTC. This translates into CASSLGGNSVQFF.

A single count supports this clone. The J gene is TRBJ2-1, the V gene TRBV19, with D possibly matching TRBD2 (5 bases). V lost 6 bases to trimming and J lost 0 bases, with 12 bases between them. Germline V CDR1 and CDR2: LNHDA, SQIVND (reference sequence). The CDR3 has 15 amino acids. The CDR3 region is CASSLTGSSYNEQFF. DNA of the CDR3: TGTGCCAGTAGCTTGACGGGGAGCTCCTACAATGAGCAGTTCTTC.

For the CDR3, the DNA is TGTGCCAGCACCACTAGGATACGAGAGACCCAGTACTTC. It encodes CASTTRIRETQYF. The rearrangement uses TRBV5-6 and TRBJ2-5, with a possible D match to TRBD2 (5 bases). The V gene's germline CDR1 is SGHDT and CDR2 YYEEEE. This CDR3 has 13 amino acids. Trimming left V 6 bases short and J 4 bases short, with 13 bases between.

The J gene is TRBJ2-1, the V gene TRBV7-9; 9 bases are shared with TRBD2. Trimming took 11 bases from V and 2 from J; bases not matched to a gene: 10. CDR3 size: 15 residues. Looked up from germline, CDR1 is SEHNR and CDR2 is FQNEAQ (reference sequence). The CDR3 protein is CAHPGIAGAYNEQFF. DNA of the CDR3: TGTGCCCATCCGGGGATAGCGGGAGCCTACAATGAGCAGTTCTTC.

In its sample, this clone was seen once. This sequence joins TRBV6-4 and TRBJ2-7, with 8 bases lining up with TRBD1. The CDR3 is 17 amino acids. CDR1 and CDR2 (germline): MRHNA, SNTAGT. The junction had 12 bases not matched to a gene; V was cut back by 1 base and J by 4 bases. CDR3 residues: CASSDYSGQGFLYEQYF. Here the CDR3 DNA reads TGTGCCAGCAGTGACTACTCCGGACAGGGATTCCTTTACGAGCAGTACTTC.

The V gene is TRBV14, the J gene TRBJ2-1, with 8 nucleotides matching TRBD1. Trimming removed 4 bases from V and 8 bases from J; junction bases left unmatched: 10. Germline V gene sequence: CDR1 SGHDN, CDR2 FVKESK. CDR3 length: 15 residues. Written as DNA, the CDR3 is TGTGCCAGCAGCCCTCCTAGCGCAGGGGGCGATGAGCAGTTCTTC. Encoded protein: CASSPPSAGGDEQFF. Drawing the rest from reference TRBV14 and TRBJ2-1, the complete variable domain is EAGVTQFPSHSVIEKGQTVTLRCDPISGHDNLYWYRRVMGKEIKFLLHFVKESKQDESGMPNNRFLAERTGGTYSTLKVQPAELEDSGVYFCASSPPSAGGDEQFFGPGTRLTVL.

The V call is TRBV28, the J call TRBJ2-7; TRBD1 matches 7 bases. The CDR3 contains 16 residues. Trimming at V came to 5 bases and at J to 2 bases, leaving 12 bases not matched to a gene. Germline V gives CDR1 MDHEN, CDR2 SYDVKM. The CDR3 bases are TGTGCCAGCAGTCCCCAACGACAGGGATACGCCTACGAGCAGTACTTC. This sequence encodes CASSPQRQGYAYEQYF.

The J gene is TRBJ1-1, the V gene TRBV30; D possibly corresponds to TRBD1 (5 bases). Deletions cut 3 bases from V and 8 bases from J, with 22 bases between. Per germline, CDR1 GTSNPN and CDR2 SVGIG (reference sequence). The CDR3 has 15 residues. The CDR3 sequence is CAWRAGTTLTSEAFF. In nucleotides, the CDR3 is TGTGCCTGGAGGGCGGGGACTACGCTTACCTCCGAAGCTTTCTTT.

In nucleotides, the CDR3 is TGTGCCAGTAGTCCACTGGGCATGAACACTGAAGCTTTCTTT. Translated: CASSPLGMNTEAFF. The chain links TRBV19 to TRBJ1-1, with D unclear. This CDR3 contains 14 residues. Germline V gene lookup returns CDR1 LNHDA and CDR2 SQIVND (reference sequence). Trimming took off 5 bases at V and 0 bases at J, with 10 bases between the two ends.

This sequence joins TRBV5-4 and TRBJ1-2; the D gene is possibly TRBD1 (5 bases). V was clipped by 3 bases and J by 3 bases, with 15 bases between them. There are 15 residues in the CDR3. CDR1 is SGHNT and CDR2 is YYREEE in the germline V gene (reference sequence). The CDR3 DNA reads as TGTGCCAGCAGCTCAAGAACAGGAGCCTACTATGGCTACACCTTC. Protein: CASSSRTGAYYGYTF.

The chain carries TRBV5-1 and TRBJ2-3, with 9 bases that match TRBD1. There are 16 residues in the CDR3. The germline gives CDR1 SGHRS, CDR2 YFSETQ. V trimming: 5 bases; J trimming: 2 bases; junction bases outside the gene matches: 9. CDR3 coding DNA: TGCGCCAGCAGACAGGGGGCCCTCGATTTCACAGATACGCAGTATTTT. Its translation is CASRQGALDFTDTQYF. Complete variable domain (other parts from reference TRBV5-1 and TRBJ2-3): KAGVTQTPRYLIKTRGQQVTLSCSPISGHRSVSWYQQTPGQGLQFLFEYFSETQRNKGNFPGRFSGRQFSNSRSEMNVSTLELGDSALYLCASRQGALDFTDTQYFGPGTRLTVL.

The V gene is TRBV5-1, the J gene TRBJ2-7, with 12 bases lining up with TRBD2. Unmatched junction bases numbered 7, after V lost 0 bases and J lost 0 bases. The CDR3 is 18 residues long. Per the germline V gene, CDR1 is SGHRS and CDR2 is YFSETQ. CDR3: CASSLGLAGVSGSYEQYF. In DNA, the CDR3 is TGCGCCAGCAGCTTGGGACTAGCGGGAGTAAGTGGCTCCTACGAGCAGTACTTC.

This clone occurred a few times. This rearrangement joins TRBV30 to TRBJ1-1; D perhaps matches TRBD1 (5 bases). The germline gives CDR1 GTSNPN, CDR2 SVGIG (reference sequence). The CDR3 contains 14 residues. V shed 0 bases and J shed 4 bases, with 12 bases lying between them. CDR3 nucleotides: TGTGCCTGGAGTGTGGGGCAGCTAGTCACTGAAGCTTTCTTT. Amino acids: CAWSVGQLVTEAFF.

V usage is TRBV6-7 and J usage is TRBJ2-7, with 7 nucleotides matching TRBD2. TRBV6-7 is an open reading frame whose function is uncertain. This CDR3 comprises 17 residues. The V and J ends lost 0 bases and 0 bases, in that order; junction bases with no gene match: 8. The CDR3 sequence is CASSYSPGRGSSYEQYF. DNA of the CDR3: TGTGCCAGCAGTTACTCCCCGGGGAGGGGAAGCTCCTACGAGCAGTACTTC.

This chain links TRBV28 with TRBJ2-5; D may be TRBD2 (5 bases). The CDR3 loop spans 16 amino acids. Trimming removed 8 bases from V and 5 bases from J, with 24 bases in between. Germline lookup yields CDR1 MDHEN and CDR2 SYDVKM. CDR3 in amino acids: CASYPEAGLRGETQYF. The CDR3 DNA sequence: TGTGCCAGCTATCCCGAGGCAGGCTTGCGAGGGGAGACCCAGTACTTC.

The sample holds a few counts of this clone. The rearrangement links TRBV5-5 to TRBJ2-3; maybe TRBD2 (6 bases). The CDR3 loop spans 14 amino acids. Germline V lookup: CDR1 SGHKS, CDR2 YYEKEE (reference sequence). The V gene lost 4 bases and the J gene lost 0 bases, with 9 bases spanning the gap. The CDR3 loop reads CASSPGDSTDTQYF. The CDR3 nucleotides read TGTGCCAGCAGCCCGGGGGACAGCACAGATACGCAGTATTTT.

This chain links TRBV9 with TRBJ2-7, with TRBD1 matching over 10 bases. J gave up 4 bases and V 0 bases, and 7 bases lay outside the gene matches. In germline, CDR1 is SGDLS, CDR2 YYNGEE. The CDR3 covers 16 residues. In DNA form, the CDR3 reads TGTGCCAGCAGCGTAGGACCGGGACAGGGGACGTACGAGCAGTACTTC. It specifies CASSVGPGQGTYEQYF.

This clone has a single count. The chain carries TRBV19 and TRBJ2-3, with 10 bases identical to TRBD1. This CDR3 is 13 amino acids long. Trimming removed 7 bases from V and 6 bases from J; junction bases left unmatched: 4. Germline loops: CDR1 LNHDA, CDR2 SQIVND (reference sequence). This chain's CDR3 is CASTPTGGDTQYF. Written as DNA, the CDR3 is TGTGCCAGTACTCCGACAGGGGGCGATACGCAGTATTTT.

This chain connects TRBV7-8 to TRBJ2-7, with TRBD2 matching over 7 bases. Trimming cost V 3 bases and J 0 bases; bases outside gene matches: 5. CDR1 is SGHVS and CDR2 is FQNEAQ in the germline V gene. This CDR3 contains 15 residues. The CDR3 DNA follows: TGTGCCAGCAGCTTGTGGGAGGGCACCTCCTACGAGCAGTACTTC. Protein: CASSLWEGTSYEQYF.